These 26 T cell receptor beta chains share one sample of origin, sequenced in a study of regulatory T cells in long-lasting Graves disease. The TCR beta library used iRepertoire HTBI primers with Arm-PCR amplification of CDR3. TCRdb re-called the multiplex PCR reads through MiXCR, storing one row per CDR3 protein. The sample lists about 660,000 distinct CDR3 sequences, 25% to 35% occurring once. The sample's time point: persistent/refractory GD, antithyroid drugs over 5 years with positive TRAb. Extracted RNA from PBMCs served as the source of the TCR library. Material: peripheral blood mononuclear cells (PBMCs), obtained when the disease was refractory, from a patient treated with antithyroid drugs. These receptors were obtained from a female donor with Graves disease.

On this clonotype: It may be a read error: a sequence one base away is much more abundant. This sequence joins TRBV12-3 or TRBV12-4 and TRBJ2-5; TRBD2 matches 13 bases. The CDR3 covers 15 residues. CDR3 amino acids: CTSRALAGGQETQYF. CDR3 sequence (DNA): TGTACCAGCAGGGCACTAGCGGGGGGGCAAGAGACCCAGTACTTC.

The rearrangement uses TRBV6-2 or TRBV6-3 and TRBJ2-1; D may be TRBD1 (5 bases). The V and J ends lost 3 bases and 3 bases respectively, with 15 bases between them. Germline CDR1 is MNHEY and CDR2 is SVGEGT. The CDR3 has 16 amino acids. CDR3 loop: CASSYVAQGDYNEQFF. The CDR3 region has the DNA TGTGCCAGCAGTTATGTCGCGCAGGGTGACTACAATGAGCAGTTCTTC.

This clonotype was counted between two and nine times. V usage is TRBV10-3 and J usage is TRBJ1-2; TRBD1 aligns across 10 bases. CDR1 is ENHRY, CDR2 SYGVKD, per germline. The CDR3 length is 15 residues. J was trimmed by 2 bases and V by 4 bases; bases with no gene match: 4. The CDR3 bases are TGTGCCATCAGTGGGGGGACAGGGGCAAACTATGGCTACACCTTC. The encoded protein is CAISGGTGANYGYTF.

The CDR3 here is CSVETSGRHTGELFF. The DNA of the CDR3 is TGCAGCGTAGAGACTAGCGGGAGACACACCGGGGAGCTGTTTTTT. V usage is TRBV29-1 and J usage is TRBJ2-2; 12 bases are a match to TRBD2. V trimming: 6 bases; J trimming: 3 bases; junction bases outside the gene matches: 5. Germline V gene sequence: CDR1 SQVTM, CDR2 ANQGSEA. This CDR3 is 15 amino acids long.

DNA of the CDR3: TGTGCCAGCAGTTCCCGGGACCTACCGAGCTCTGGAAACACCATATATTTT. Translation: CASSSRDLPSSGNTIYF. The chain recombines TRBV27 with TRBJ1-3; D perhaps matches TRBD1 (5 bases). The CDR3 is 17 amino acids. V lost 4 bases and J lost 0, with 16 bases in between. In germline, CDR1 is MNHEY, CDR2 SMNVEV (reference sequence).

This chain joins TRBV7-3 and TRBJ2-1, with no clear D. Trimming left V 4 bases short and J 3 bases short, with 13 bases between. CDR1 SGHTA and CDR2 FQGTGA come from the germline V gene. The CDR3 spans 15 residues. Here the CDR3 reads CASSSKSTSYNEQFF. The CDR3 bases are TGTGCCAGCAGCTCCAAGAGTACAAGCTACAATGAGCAGTTCTTC.

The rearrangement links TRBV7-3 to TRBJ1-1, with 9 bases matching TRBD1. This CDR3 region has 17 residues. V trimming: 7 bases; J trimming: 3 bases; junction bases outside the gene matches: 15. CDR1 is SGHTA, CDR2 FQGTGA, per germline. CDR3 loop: CASTFPQGAVRDTEAFF. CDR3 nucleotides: TGTGCCAGCACCTTTCCACAGGGGGCTGTTCGTGACACTGAAGCTTTCTTT.

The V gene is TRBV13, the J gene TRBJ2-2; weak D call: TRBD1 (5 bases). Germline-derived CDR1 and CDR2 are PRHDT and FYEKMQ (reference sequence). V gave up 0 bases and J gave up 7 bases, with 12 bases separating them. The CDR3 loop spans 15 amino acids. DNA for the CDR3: TGTGCCAGCAGCTTAGGGTTTTCAGGGATCGGGGAGCTGTTTTTT. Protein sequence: CASSLGFSGIGELFF.

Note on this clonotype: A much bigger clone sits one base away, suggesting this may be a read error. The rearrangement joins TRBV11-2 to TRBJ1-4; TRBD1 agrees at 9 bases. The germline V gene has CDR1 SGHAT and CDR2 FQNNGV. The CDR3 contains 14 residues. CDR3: CDSSWGQGDGKLFF. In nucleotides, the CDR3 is TGTGACAGCAGCTGGGGACAGGGAGATGGAAAACTGTTTTTT.

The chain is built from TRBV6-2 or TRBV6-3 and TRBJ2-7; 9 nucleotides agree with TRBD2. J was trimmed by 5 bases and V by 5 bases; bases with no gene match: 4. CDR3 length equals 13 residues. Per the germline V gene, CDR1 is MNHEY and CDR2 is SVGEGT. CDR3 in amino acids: CASSLAGWHEQYF. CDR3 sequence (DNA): TGTGCCAGCAGTCTAGCGGGATGGCACGAGCAGTACTTC.

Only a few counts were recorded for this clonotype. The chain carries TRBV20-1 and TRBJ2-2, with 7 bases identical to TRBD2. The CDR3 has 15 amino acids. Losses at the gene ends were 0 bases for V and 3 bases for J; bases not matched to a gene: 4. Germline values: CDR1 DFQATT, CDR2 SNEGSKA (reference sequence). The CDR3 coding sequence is TGCAGTGCTAGAGATGGGGGGGAAGACACCGGGGAGCTGTTTTTT. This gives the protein CSARDGGEDTGELFF.

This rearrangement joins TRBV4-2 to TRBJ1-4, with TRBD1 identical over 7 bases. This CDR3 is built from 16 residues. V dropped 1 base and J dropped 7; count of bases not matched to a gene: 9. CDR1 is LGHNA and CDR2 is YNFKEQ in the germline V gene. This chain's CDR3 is CASSQVYRDSSEKLFF. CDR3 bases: TGTGCCAGCAGCCAAGTCTACCGGGACAGCAGTGAAAAACTGTTTTTT.

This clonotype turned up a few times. CDR3: CASAVGSLYQPQHF. The CDR3 DNA reads TGTGCCAGCGCAGTAGGGTCCCTCTATCAGCCCCAGCATTTT. The chain is built from TRBV27 and TRBJ1-5; D is unclear. There are 14 residues in the CDR3. Germline V gene sequence: CDR1 MNHEY, CDR2 SMNVEV (reference sequence). Trimming left V 8 bases short and J 5 bases short, with 16 bases between.

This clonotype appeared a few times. The CDR3 loop reads CSALRDRETQYF. The CDR3 bases are TGCAGTGCGTTGCGGGACCGAGAGACCCAGTACTTC. The rearrangement joins TRBV20-1 to TRBJ2-5; TRBD2 might be the D (6 bases). The CDR3 sequence is 12 residues long. The germline gives CDR1 DFQATT, CDR2 SNEGSKA (reference sequence). V lost 6 bases, J lost 4 bases, and 12 bases lay in between.

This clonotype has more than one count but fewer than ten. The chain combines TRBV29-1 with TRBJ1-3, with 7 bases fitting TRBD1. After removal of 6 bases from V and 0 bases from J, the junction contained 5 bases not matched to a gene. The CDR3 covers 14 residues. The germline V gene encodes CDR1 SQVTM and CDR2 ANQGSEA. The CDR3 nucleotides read TGCAGCGTGAAGGGGGCCCGCTCTGGAAACACCATATATTTT. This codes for CSVKGARSGNTIYF. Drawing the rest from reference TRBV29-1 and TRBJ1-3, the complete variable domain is SAVISQKPSRDICQRGTSLTIQCQVDSQVTMMFWYRQQPGQSLTLIATANQGSEATYESGFVIDKFPISRPNLTFSTLTVSNMSPEDSSIYLCSVKGARSGNTIYFGEGSWLTVV.

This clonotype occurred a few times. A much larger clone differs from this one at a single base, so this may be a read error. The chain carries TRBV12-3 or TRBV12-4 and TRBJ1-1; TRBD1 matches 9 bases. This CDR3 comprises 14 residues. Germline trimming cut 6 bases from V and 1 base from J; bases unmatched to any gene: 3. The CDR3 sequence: CASSMGQGNTEAFF. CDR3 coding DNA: TGTGCCAGCAGCATGGGACAGGGGAACACTGAAGCTTTCTTT.

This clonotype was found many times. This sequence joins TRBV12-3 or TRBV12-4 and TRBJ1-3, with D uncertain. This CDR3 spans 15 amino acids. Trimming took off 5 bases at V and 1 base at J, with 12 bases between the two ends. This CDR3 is CASSPLAVSGNTIYF. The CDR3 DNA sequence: TGTGCCAGCAGTCCCCTCGCTGTATCTGGAAACACCATATATTTT.

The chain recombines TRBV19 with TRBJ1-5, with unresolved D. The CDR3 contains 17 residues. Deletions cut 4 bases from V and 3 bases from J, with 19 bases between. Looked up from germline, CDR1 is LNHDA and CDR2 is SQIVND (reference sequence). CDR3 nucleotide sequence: TGTGCCAGTAGTAAAAGGAGAGGGCACCTGCCCAATCAGCCCCAGCATTTT. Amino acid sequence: CASSKRRGHLPNQPQHF. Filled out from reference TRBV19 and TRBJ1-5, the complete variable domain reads DGGITQSPKYLFRKEGQNVTLSCEQNLNHDAMYWYRQDPGQGLRLIYYSQIVNDFQKGDIAEGYSVSREKKESFPLTVTSAQKNPTAFYLCASSKRRGHLPNQPQHFGDGTRLSIL.

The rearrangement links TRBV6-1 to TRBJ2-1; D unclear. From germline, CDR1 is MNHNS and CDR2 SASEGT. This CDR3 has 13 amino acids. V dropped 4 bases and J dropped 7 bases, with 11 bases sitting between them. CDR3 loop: CASSVEEGNEQFF. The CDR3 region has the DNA TGTGCCAGCAGTGTTGAGGAAGGGAATGAGCAGTTCTTC.

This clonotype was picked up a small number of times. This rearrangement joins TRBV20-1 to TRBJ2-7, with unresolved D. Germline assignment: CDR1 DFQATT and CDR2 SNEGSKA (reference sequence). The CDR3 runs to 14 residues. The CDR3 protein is CSAEEPSSSYEQYF. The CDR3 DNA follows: TGCAGCGCAGAGGAACCTTCGAGCTCCTACGAGCAGTACTTC.

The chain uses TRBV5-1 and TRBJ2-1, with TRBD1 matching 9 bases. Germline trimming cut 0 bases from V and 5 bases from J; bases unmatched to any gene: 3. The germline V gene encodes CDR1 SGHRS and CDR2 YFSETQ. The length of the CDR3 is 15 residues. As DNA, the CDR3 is TGCGCCAGCAGCTTGGACGGACAGGGGAACAATGAGCAGTTCTTC. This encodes CASSLDGQGNNEQFF.

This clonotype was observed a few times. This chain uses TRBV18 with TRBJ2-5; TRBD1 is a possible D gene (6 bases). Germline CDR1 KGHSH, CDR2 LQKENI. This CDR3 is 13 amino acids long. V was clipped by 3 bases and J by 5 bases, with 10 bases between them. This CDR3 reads CASSPRGAETQYF. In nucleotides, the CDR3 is TGTGCCAGCTCACCCAGGGGCGCGGAGACCCAGTACTTC.

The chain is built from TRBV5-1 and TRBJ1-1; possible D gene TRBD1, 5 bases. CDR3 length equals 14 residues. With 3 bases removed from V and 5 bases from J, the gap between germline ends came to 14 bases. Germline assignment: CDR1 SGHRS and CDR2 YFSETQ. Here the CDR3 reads CASSWGAGWTEAFF. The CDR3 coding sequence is TGCGCCAGCAGCTGGGGAGCAGGGTGGACTGAAGCTTTCTTT.

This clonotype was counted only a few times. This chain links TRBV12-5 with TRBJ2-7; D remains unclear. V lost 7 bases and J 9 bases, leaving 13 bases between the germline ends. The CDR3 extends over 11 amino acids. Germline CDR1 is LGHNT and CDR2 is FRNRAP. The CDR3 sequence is CASAEEVAQYF. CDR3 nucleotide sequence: TGTGCTAGTGCAGAAGAGGTTGCGCAGTACTTC.

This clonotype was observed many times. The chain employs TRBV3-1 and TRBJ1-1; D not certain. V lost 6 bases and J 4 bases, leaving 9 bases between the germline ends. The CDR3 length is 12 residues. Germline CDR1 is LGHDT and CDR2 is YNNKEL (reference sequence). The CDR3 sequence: CASSPEGTEAFF. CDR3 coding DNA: TGTGCCAGCAGTCCTGAGGGCACTGAAGCTTTCTTT.

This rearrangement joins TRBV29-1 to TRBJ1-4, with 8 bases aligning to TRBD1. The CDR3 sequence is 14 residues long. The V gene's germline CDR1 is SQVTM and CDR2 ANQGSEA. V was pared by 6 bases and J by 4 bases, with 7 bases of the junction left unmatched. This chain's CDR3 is CSVGTGLYNEKLFF. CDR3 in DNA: TGCAGCGTCGGGACAGGCCTCTATAATGAAAAACTGTTTTTT.